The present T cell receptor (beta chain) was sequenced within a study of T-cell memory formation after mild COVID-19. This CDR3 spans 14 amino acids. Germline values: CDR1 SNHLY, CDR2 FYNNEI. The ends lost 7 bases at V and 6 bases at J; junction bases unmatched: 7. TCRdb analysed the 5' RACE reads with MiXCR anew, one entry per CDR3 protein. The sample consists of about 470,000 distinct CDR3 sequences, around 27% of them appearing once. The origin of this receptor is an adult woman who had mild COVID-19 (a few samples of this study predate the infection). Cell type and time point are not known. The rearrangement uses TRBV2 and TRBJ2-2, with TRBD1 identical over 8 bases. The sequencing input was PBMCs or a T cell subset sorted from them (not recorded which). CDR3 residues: CASTPQGVSGELFF. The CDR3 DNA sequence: TGTGCCAGCACCCCACAGGGGGTATCCGGGGAGCTGTTTTTT.